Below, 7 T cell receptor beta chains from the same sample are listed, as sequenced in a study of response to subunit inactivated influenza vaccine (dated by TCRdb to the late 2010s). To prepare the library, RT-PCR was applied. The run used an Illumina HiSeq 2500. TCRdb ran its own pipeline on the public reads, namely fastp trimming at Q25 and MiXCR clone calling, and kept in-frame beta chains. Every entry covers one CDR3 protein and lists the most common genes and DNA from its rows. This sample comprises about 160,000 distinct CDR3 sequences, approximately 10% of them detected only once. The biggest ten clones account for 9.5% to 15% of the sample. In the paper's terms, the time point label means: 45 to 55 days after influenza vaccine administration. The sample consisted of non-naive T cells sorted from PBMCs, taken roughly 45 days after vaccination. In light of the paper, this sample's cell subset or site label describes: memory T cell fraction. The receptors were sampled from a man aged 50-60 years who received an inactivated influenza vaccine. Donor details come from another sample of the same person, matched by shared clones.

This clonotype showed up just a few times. CDR3 coding DNA: TGCGCCAGCAGCATTTCCCAGAGCACAGATACGCAGTATTTT. As protein: CASSISQSTDTQYF. The chain employs TRBV4-1 and TRBJ2-3; D ambiguous. Trimming cost V 5 bases and J 0 bases, with 9 bases left between them. Germline values: CDR1 MGHRA, CDR2 YSYEKL. The CDR3 sequence is 14 residues long.

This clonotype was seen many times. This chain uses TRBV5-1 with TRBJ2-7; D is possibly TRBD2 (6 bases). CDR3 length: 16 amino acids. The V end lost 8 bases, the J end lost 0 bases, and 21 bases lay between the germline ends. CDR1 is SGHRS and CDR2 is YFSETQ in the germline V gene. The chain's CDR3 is CARPRTVGGLSYEQYF. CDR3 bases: TGCGCCAGGCCGAGAACAGTCGGAGGGCTCTCCTACGAGCAGTACTTC. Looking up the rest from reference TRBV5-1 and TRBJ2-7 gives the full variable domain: KAGVTQTPRYLIKTRGQQVTLSCSPISGHRSVSWYQQTPGQGLQFLFEYFSETQRNKGNFPGRFSGRQFSNSRSEMNVSTLELGDSALYLCARPRTVGGLSYEQYFGPGTRLTVT.

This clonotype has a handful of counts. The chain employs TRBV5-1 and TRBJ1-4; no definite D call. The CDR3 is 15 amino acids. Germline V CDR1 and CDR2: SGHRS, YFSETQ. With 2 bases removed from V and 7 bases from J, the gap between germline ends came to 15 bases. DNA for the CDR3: TGCGCCAGCAGCTTTACAAGGGAAGGAGGTGAAAAACTGTTTTTT. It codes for CASSFTREGGEKLFF.

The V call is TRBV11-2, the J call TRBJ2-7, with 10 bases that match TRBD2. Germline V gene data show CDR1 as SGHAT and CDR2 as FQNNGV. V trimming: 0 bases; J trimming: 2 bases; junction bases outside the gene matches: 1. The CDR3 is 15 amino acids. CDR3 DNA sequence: TGTGCCAGCAGCTTAGATCTAGCGGGAGCCTACGAGCAGTACTTC. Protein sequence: CASSLDLAGAYEQYF.

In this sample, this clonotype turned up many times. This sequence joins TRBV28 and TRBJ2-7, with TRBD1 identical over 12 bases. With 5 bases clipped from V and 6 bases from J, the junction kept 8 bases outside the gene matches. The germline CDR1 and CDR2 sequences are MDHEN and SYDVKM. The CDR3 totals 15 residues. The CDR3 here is CASSPLGQGASEQYF. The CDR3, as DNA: TGTGCCAGCAGTCCTCTGGGACAGGGGGCGAGCGAGCAGTACTTC.

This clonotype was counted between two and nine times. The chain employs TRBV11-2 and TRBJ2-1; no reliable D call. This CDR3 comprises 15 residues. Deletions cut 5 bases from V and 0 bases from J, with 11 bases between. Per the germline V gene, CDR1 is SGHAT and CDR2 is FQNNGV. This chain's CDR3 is CASSPRGFSYNEQFF. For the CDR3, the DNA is TGTGCCAGCAGCCCACGCGGATTCTCCTACAATGAGCAGTTCTTC.

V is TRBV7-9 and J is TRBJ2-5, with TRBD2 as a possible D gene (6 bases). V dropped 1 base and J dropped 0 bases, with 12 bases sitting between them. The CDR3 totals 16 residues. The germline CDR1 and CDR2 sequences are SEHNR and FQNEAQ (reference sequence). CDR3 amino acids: CASSLGLGGNQETQYF. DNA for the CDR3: TGTGCCAGCAGCTTAGGTCTGGGCGGGAACCAAGAGACCCAGTACTTC.